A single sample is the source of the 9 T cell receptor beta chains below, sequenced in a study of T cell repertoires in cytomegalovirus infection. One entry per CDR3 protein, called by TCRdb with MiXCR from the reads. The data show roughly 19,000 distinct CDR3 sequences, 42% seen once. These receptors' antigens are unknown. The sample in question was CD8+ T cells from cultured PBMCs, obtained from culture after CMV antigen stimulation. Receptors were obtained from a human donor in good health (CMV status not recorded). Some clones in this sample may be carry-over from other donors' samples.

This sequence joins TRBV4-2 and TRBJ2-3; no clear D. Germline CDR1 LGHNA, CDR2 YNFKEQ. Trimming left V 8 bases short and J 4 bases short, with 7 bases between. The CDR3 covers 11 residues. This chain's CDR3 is CASSGPDTQYF. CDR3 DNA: TGTGCCAGCTCGGGCCCAGATACGCAGTATTTT.

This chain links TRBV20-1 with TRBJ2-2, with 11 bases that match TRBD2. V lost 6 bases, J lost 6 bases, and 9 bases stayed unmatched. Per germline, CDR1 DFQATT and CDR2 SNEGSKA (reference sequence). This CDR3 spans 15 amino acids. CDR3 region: CSAELPGLAAGELFF. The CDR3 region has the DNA TGCAGTGCGGAACTACCGGGACTAGCGGCCGGGGAGCTGTTTTTT.

The CDR3 DNA follows: TGTGCCACCAGCAGAGATCGGGGACAAGCCACTGAAGCTTTCTTT. It translates to CATSRDRGQATEAFF. The chain recombines TRBV15 with TRBJ1-1; tentatively, D is TRBD1 (6 bases). V was cut by 0 bases and J by 4 bases, with 12 bases left in between. Germline V CDR1 and CDR2: LNHNV, YYDKDF (reference sequence). This CDR3 has 15 residues.

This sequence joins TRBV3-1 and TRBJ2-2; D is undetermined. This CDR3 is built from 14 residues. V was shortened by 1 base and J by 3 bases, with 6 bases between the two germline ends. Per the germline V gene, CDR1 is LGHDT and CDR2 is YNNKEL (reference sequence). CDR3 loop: CASSQGSDTGELFF. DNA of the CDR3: TGTGCCAGCAGCCAAGGGTCGGACACCGGGGAGCTGTTTTTT. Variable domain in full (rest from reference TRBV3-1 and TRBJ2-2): DTAVSQTPKYLVTQMGNDKSIKCEQNLGHDTMYWYKQDSKKFLKIMFSYNNKELIINETVPNRFSPKSPDKAHLNLHINSLELGDSAVYFCASSQGSDTGELFFGEGSRLTVL.

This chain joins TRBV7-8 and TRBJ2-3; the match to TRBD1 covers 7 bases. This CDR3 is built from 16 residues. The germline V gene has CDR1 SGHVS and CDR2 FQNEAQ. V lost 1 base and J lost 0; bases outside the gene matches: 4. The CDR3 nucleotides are TGTGCCAGCAGCTTAGTGAGGGGGCGGAGCACAGATACGCAGTATTTT. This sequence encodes CASSLVRGRSTDTQYF.

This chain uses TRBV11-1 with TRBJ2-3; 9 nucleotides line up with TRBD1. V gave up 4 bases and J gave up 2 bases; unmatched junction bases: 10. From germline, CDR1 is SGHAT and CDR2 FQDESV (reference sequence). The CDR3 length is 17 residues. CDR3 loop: CASSYRQGGLLTDTQYF. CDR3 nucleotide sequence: TGTGCCAGCAGCTATCGACAGGGGGGCCTCCTCACAGATACGCAGTATTTT. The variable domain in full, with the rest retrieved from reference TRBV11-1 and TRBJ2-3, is EAEVAQSPRYKITEKSQAVAFWCDPISGHATLYWYRQILGQGPELLVQFQDESVVDDSQLPKDRFSAERLKGVDSTLKIQPAELGDSAMYLCASSYRQGGLLTDTQYFGPGTRLTVL.

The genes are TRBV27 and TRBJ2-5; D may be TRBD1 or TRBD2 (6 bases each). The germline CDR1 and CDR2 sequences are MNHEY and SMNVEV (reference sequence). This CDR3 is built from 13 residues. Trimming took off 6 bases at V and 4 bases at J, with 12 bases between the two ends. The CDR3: CASRPEGGETQYF. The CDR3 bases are TGTGCCAGCAGACCCGAGGGGGGAGAGACCCAGTACTTC.

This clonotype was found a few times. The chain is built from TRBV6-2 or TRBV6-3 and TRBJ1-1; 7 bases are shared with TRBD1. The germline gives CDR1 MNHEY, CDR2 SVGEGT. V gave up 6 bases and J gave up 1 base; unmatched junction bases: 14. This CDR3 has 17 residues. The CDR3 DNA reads TGTGCCAGCAGCGGACAGGATCCCCGAATACGGAACACTGAAGCTTTCTTT. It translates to CASSGQDPRIRNTEAFF.

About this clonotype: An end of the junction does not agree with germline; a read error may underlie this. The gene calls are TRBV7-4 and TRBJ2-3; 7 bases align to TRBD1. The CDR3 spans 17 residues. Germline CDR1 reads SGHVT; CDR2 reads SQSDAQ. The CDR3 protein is CVSSPPDDRESADTQYF. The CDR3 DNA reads TGTGTCAGCAGCCCCCCGGACGACAGGGAGAGCGCAGATACGCAGTATTTT.